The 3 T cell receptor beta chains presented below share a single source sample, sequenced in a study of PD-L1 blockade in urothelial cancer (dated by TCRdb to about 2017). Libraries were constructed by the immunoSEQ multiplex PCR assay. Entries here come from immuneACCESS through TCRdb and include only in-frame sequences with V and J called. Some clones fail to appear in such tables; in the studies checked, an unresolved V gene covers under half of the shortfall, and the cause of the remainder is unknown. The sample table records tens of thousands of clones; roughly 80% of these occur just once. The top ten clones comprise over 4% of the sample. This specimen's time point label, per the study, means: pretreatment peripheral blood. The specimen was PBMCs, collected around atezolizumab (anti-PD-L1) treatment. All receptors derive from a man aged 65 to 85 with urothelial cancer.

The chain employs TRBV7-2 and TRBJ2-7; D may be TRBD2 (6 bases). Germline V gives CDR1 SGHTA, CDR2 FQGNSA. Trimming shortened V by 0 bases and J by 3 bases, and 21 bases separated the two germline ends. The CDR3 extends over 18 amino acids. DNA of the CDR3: TGTGCCAGCAGCTTAGCCGTGGGGGGTCCCACGATAAACTACGAGCAGTACTTC. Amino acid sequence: CASSLAVGGPTINYEQYF.

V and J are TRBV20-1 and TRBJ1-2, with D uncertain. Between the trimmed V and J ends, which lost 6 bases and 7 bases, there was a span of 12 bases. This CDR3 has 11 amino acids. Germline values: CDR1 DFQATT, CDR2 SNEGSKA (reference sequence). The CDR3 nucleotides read TGCAGTGCCGAATCATCCGGTGGCTACACCTTC. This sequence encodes CSAESSGGYTF.

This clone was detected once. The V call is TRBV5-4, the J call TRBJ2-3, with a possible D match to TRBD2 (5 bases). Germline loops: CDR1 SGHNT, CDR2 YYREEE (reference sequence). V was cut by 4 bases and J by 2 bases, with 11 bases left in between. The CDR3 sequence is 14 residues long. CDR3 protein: CASSPDGNTDTQYF. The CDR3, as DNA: TGTGCCAGCAGCCCGGACGGGAACACAGATACGCAGTATTTT.